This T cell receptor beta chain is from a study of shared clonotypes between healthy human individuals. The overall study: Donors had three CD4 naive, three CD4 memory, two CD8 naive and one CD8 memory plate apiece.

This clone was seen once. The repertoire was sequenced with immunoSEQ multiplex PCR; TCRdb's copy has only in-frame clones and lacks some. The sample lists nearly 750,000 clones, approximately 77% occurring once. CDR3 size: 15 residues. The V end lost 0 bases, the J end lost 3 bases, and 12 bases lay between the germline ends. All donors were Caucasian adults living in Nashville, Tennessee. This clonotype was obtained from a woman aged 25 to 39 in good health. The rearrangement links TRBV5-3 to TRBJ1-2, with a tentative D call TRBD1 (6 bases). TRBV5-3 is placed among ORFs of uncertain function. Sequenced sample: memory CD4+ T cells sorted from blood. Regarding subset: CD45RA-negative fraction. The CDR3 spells CARSLDGGRDYGYTF. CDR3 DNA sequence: TGTGCCAGAAGCTTGGATGGGGGGCGCGACTATGGCTACACCTTC.